The 8 T cell receptor beta chains in this list originate from one sample, sequenced in a study of T cell responses to AZD1222 COVID-19 vaccine. The assay was immunoSEQ multiplex PCR, and TCRdb's table has in-frame clones only and misses some. The repertoire has 110,000 to 150,000 clones, around 91% of them found once; the top ten carry about 4.5%. This sample comprised peripheral blood, obtained on day 0 of AZD1222 vaccination. Source of these receptors: an adult in good health.

The rearrangement links TRBV2 to TRBJ2-5; D unclear. V lost 2 bases to trimming and J lost 8 bases, with 6 bases between them. From germline, CDR1 is SNHLY and CDR2 FYNNEI. The CDR3 has 11 amino acids. CDR3 DNA sequence: TGTGCCAGCAGTGAACGACTCACCCAGTACTTC. It codes for CASSERLTQYF.

The CDR3 region is CSASKVRTPGTYEQYF. The CDR3 coding sequence is TGCAGTGCTAGTAAGGTCCGGACACCGGGTACCTACGAGCAGTACTTC. This chain uses TRBV20-1 with TRBJ2-7, with D perhaps TRBD1 (5 bases). The CDR3 has 16 amino acids. Trimming left V 3 bases short and J 2 bases short, with 20 bases between. Germline loops: CDR1 DFQATT, CDR2 SNEGSKA (reference sequence).

The V and J genes are TRBV18 and TRBJ2-1; D gene uncertain. Germline lookup yields CDR1 KGHSH and CDR2 LQKENI. Trimming left V 2 bases short and J 0 bases short, with 8 bases between. The CDR3 extends over 15 amino acids. DNA of the CDR3: TGTGCCAGCTCACCATCGAGTAGCTCCTACAATGAGCAGTTCTTC. Its translation is CASSPSSSSYNEQFF.

V and J are TRBV27 and TRBJ1-3, with a possible D match to TRBD1 (6 bases). CDR1 is MNHEY, CDR2 SMNVEV, per germline (reference sequence). CDR3 length: 14 residues. V lost 6 bases, J lost 4 bases, and 13 bases lay in between. The CDR3 protein is CASSWTARGNTIYF. For the CDR3, the DNA is TGTGCCAGCAGCTGGACAGCCCGGGGAAACACCATATATTTT.

The J gene is TRBJ2-1, the V gene TRBV11-3; D remains ambiguous. With 3 bases removed from V and 0 bases from J, the gap between germline ends came to 9 bases. This CDR3 is built from 15 residues. From germline, CDR1 is SGHNT and CDR2 YENEEA. This CDR3 is CASSFGWDSYNEQFF. CDR3 nucleotides: TGTGCCAGCAGCTTCGGATGGGACTCCTACAATGAGCAGTTCTTC.

CDR3 protein: CSASAREGNTIYF. CDR3 DNA: TGCAGTGCTAGTGCCAGGGAAGGAAACACCATATATTTT. The chain combines TRBV20-1 with TRBJ1-3, with D possibly TRBD1 on 5 matching bases. The germline V and J ends were trimmed by 3 bases and 4 bases, with 10 bases remaining between them. This CDR3 has 13 amino acids. Germline CDR1 is DFQATT and CDR2 is SNEGSKA (reference sequence).

The V call is TRBV6-1, the J call TRBJ2-7; a possible D gene is TRBD1 (5 bases). V shed 0 bases and J shed 5 bases, with 14 bases lying between them. The CDR3 contains 15 residues. The germline V gene encodes CDR1 MNHNS and CDR2 SASEGT. CDR3 DNA sequence: TGTGCCAGCAGTGAAGCGAAGGGGTTATCGGACGAGCAGTACTTC. This codes for CASSEAKGLSDEQYF.

The rearrangement links TRBV19 to TRBJ1-5; perhaps TRBD1 as D (5 bases). Germline loops: CDR1 LNHDA, CDR2 SQIVND (reference sequence). The CDR3 consists of 16 residues. V lost 7 bases to trimming and J lost 9 bases, with 25 bases between them. The CDR3 region has the DNA TGTGCCAGTACCCTAGGGGCAGGCGTCGTACTTAGGCCCCAGCATTTT. It encodes CASTLGAGVVLRPQHF.